This T cell receptor (beta chain) appears in the sequencing data of a study of blood T cell repertoires in COVID-19. Across the whole study: Specimens from acute and convalescent COVID-19 originated in the United States, Italy and Spain. Sample material is recorded as cDNA or gDNA derived from T cells, B-cell-depleted T cells, or PBMCs.

CDR1 is ENHRY, CDR2 SYGVKD, per germline. V shed 8 bases, J shed 4 bases, and the junction held 13 bases outside the gene matches. CDR3 size: 15 residues. Authors' analysis steps: Reference gene primer amplification yielded estimated nucleated cell counts. Sequencing was performed with immunoSEQ multiplex PCR; in TCRdb, only in-frame clones are kept and a portion is missing. D and trimming come from the DNA, and the V and J calls and clone size come from that table. The sample records more than 85,000 clones, 70% to 90% being singletons. Sample: peripheral blood. The chain is built from TRBV10-3 and TRBJ1-1, with 7 bases matching TRBD1. The TCR sequence derives from a man aged 45-65 years with active or convalescent COVID-19. CDR3 sequence: CAIGGGSERSTEAFF. CDR3 sequence (DNA): TGTGCCATCGGAGGGGGCTCGGAGAGAAGCACTGAAGCTTTCTTT.